The rows below give T cell receptor beta chains drawn from one sample of a study of regulatory T cells in long-lasting Graves disease. Each CDR3 protein is one row after TCRdb ran MiXCR on the multiplex PCR reads. Among about 290,000 distinct CDR3 sequences listed, under 25% were seen once. The material was peripheral blood mononuclear cells (PBMCs), obtained when the disease was refractory, from a patient treated with antithyroid drugs. All receptors derive from a female donor with Graves disease. CDR3s include the opening cysteine and the closing phenylalanine or tryptophan. The order of the fields is J gene, D gene, V gene, clone size, CDR3 protein, CDR3 DNA. D genes are given only for firm matches. Not every row has a clone size; where given, it reads once, few, many or a size class.

>TRBJ1-5|-|TRBV5-1|-
CASSLFGTPDQPQHF
TGCGCCAGCAGCTTGTTTGGGACACCAGATCAGCCCCAGCATTTT
>TRBJ2-7|TRBD1|TRBV19|-
CASGWGQGSYEQYF
TGTGCCAGTGGTTGGGGACAGGGGTCTTACGAGCAGTACTTC
>TRBJ1-1|-|TRBV28|many
CASGVGIVGFGTEAFF
TGTGCCAGCGGGGTAGGGATAGTGGGGTTCGGCACTGAAGCTTTCTTT
>TRBJ1-1|-|TRBV5-1|few
CASSLAPETMNTEAFF
TGCGCCAGCAGCTTGGCACCAGAAACGATGAACACTGAAGCTTTCTTT
>TRBJ2-1|-|TRBV27|few
CASSYSVGGGNEQFF
TGTGCCAGCAGTTATTCTGTGGGAGGAGGCAATGAGCAGTTCTTC
>TRBJ2-7|-|TRBV28|many
CASSLSGDEQYF
TGTGCCAGCAGTTTATCAGGGGACGAGCAGTACTTC
>TRBJ2-5|TRBD2|TRBV12-3/TRBV12-4|many
CASSFAGAVAGGPRETQYF
TGTGCCAGCAGTTTCGCTGGCGCCGTAGCGGGAGGGCCGAGGGAGACCCAGTACTTC
>TRBJ1-6|-|TRBV10-2|-
CASRERQLIEDSPLHF
TGCGCCAGCCGGGAAAGACAGCTAATCGAGGATTCACCCCTCCACTTT
>TRBJ2-1|TRBD2|TRBV20-1|-
CSRGGLETGEQFF
TGCAGCCGCGGGGGACTAGAAACGGGTGAGCAGTTCTTC
>TRBJ1-2|-|TRBV18|few
CASSPQGDTAGYTF
TGTGCCAGCTCACCACAGGGGGACACAGCCGGCTACACCTTC
>TRBJ1-2|-|TRBV2|few
CASSETPGHYGYTF
TGTGCCAGCAGTGAAACTCCCGGACACTATGGCTACACCTTC
>TRBJ1-4|TRBD1|TRBV6-5|few
CASSSRTGGANEKLFF
TGTGCCAGCAGTTCCCGGACAGGAGGGGCTAATGAAAAACTGTTTTTT
>TRBJ2-1|-|TRBV6-1|few
CASTLDYNEQFF
TGTGCCAGCACCTTGGACTACAATGAGCAGTTCTTC
>TRBJ1-5|-|TRBV15|few
CATSRDDRGLGQPQHF
TGTGCCACCAGCAGAGATGATCGGGGGTTAGGTCAGCCCCAGCATTTT
>TRBJ2-3|TRBD1|TRBV7-3|-
CASSPDRVDTDTQYF
TGTGCCAGCAGCCCGGACAGGGTGGACACAGATACGCAGTATTTT
>TRBJ2-7|-|TRBV10-3|-
CAISVRGSGSYEQYF
TGTGCCATCAGTGTCCGAGGGTCTGGGTCCTACGAGCAGTACTTC
>TRBJ2-2|-|TRBV19|-
CASSISGRSPGELFF
TGTGCCAGTAGTATTTCGGGCAGGAGCCCCGGGGAGCTGTTTTTT
>TRBJ2-7|-|TRBV18|many
CASSPPTPTYEQYF
TGTGCCAGCTCACCACCAACACCGACCTACGAGCAGTACTTC
>TRBJ2-4|TRBD1|TRBV4-3|-
CASSQEAQGTNIQYF
TGCGCCAGCAGCCAAGAGGCACAGGGGACGAACATTCAGTACTTC
>TRBJ2-7|TRBD2|TRBV7-6|-
CASSSGLDFMYEQYF
TGTGCCAGCAGCTCCGGACTAGATTTTATGTACGAGCAGTACTTC
>TRBJ2-3|-|TRBV27|few
CASTDTATDTQYF
TGTGCCAGCACCGACACTGCCACAGATACGCAGTATTTT
>TRBJ1-1|-|TRBV9|few
CASSVGGMNTEAFF
TGTGCCAGCAGCGTAGGGGGCATGAACACTGAAGCTTTCTTT